What follows are 18 T cell receptor beta chains derived from one specimen sequenced in a study of cytomegalovirus exposure and HLA in healthy donors. The PCR was carried out with 60 Vbeta primers and 13 Jbeta primers. The protocol was immunoSEQ multiplex PCR, while the TCRdb copy is restricted to in-frame clones and leaves out a portion. This sample has 110,000 to 150,000 clones, with about 76% found just once. The material sequenced was PBMCs. All receptors come from a male donor in good health and CMV-seronegative.

In its sample, this clone was seen a few times. The chain recombines TRBV9 with TRBJ2-7; D may be TRBD2 (6 bases). This CDR3 is 15 amino acids long. V was shortened by 3 bases and J by 0 bases, with 13 bases between the two germline ends. The germline CDR1 and CDR2 sequences are SGDLS and YYNGEE. CDR3 nucleotides: TGTGCCAGCAGCGCCAGCGCGGGGCCCTCCTACGAGCAGTACTTC. Its translation: CASSASAGPSYEQYF.

The chain employs TRBV5-6 and TRBJ2-3; maybe TRBD1 (6 bases). Between the trimmed V and J ends, which lost 0 bases and 6 bases, there was a span of 11 bases. The CDR3 length is 14 residues. Germline V lookup: CDR1 SGHDT, CDR2 YYEEEE. The CDR3 spells CASSLGLGGDTQYF. The CDR3 DNA is TGTGCCAGCAGCTTGGGTCTAGGGGGTGATACGCAGTATTTT.

This chain links TRBV7-6 with TRBJ2-1; possible D gene TRBD2, 7 bases. This CDR3 region has 19 residues. The V gene's germline CDR1 is SGHVS and CDR2 FNYEAQ. The V end lost 5 bases, the J end lost 2 bases, and 25 bases lay between the germline ends. CDR3 loop: CASSLRGGGTRGPYNEQFF. As DNA, the CDR3 is TGTGCCAGCAGCCTACGAGGGGGGGGGACGCGAGGGCCCTACAATGAGCAGTTCTTC.

The rearrangement links TRBV7-3 to TRBJ2-7, with 12 bases aligning to TRBD1. The CDR3 spans 16 residues. Per the germline V gene, CDR1 is SGHTA and CDR2 is FQGTGA. J gave up 6 bases and V 0 bases, and 6 bases lay outside the gene matches. The CDR3 loop is CASSLTGGTGGPEQYF. The DNA for the CDR3 is TGTGCCAGCAGCTTAACGGGAGGGACAGGGGGCCCCGAGCAGTACTTC.

The V call is TRBV9, the J call TRBJ2-1; tentatively, D is TRBD1 (6 bases). Trimming removed 0 bases from V and 0 bases from J, with 16 bases in between. CDR1 is SGDLS and CDR2 is YYNGEE in the germline V gene. This CDR3 region has 18 residues. The CDR3 nucleotides read TGTGCCAGCAGCGTAGGAAATATGGGACACCACTCCTACAATGAGCAGTTCTTC. It encodes CASSVGNMGHHSYNEQFF.

This chain connects TRBV25-1 to TRBJ1-6, with D hard to call. The CDR3 extends over 13 amino acids. V was shortened by 5 bases and J by 7 bases, with 9 bases between the two germline ends. Germline V gene lookup returns CDR1 MGHDK and CDR2 SYGVNS. For the CDR3, the DNA is TGTGCCAGCAGTTGGGGAGAAAATTCACCCCTCCACTTT. Its protein is CASSWGENSPLHF.

This chain links TRBV7-2 with TRBJ2-7, with D perhaps matching TRBD2 (5 bases). The CDR3 has 13 amino acids. Trimming cost V 6 bases and J 3 bases, with 12 bases left between them. CDR1 is SGHTA and CDR2 is FQGNSA in the germline V gene. CDR3 coding DNA: TGTGCCAGCAGTCCAGCGGCCCTCTACGAGCAGTACTTC. Protein product: CASSPAALYEQYF.

This clone was detected many times. The sample carries other DNA sequences with the same CDR3. In DNA form, the CDR3 reads TGTGCCAGCAGCCAAAGCCCGAGGACTGAAGCTTTCTTT. This codes for CASSQSPRTEAFF. V usage is TRBV14 and J usage is TRBJ1-1, with unresolved D. The CDR3 loop spans 13 amino acids. The germline V gene has CDR1 SGHDN and CDR2 FVKESK. V gave up 2 bases and J gave up 5 bases, with 9 bases separating them.

This chain joins TRBV29-1 and TRBJ2-3; D unresolved. V lost 3 bases and J lost 2, with 12 bases in between. The CDR3 covers 14 residues. CDR1 is SQVTM, CDR2 ANQGSEA, per germline. The CDR3 nucleotides are TGCAGCGTTGACGGGTCCTATTTCACAGATACGCAGTATTTT. Amino acid sequence: CSVDGSYFTDTQYF.

J is TRBJ2-7 and V is TRBV7-3; TRBD1 aligns across 7 bases. V shed 4 bases, J shed 2 bases, and the junction held 8 bases outside the gene matches. The germline CDR1 and CDR2 sequences are SGHTA and FQGTGA. This CDR3 is 15 amino acids long. The CDR3 here is CASSSGTVAPYEQYF. The CDR3 DNA follows: TGTGCCAGCAGCTCGGGGACAGTTGCACCCTACGAGCAGTACTTC.

The genes are TRBV2 and TRBJ2-3, with 7 bases that match TRBD2. After removal of 5 bases from V and 2 bases from J, the junction contained 7 bases not matched to a gene. Germline CDR1 is SNHLY and CDR2 is FYNNEI. The CDR3 has 15 amino acids. The CDR3 sequence: CASSSRDYTTDTQYF. For the CDR3, the DNA is TGTGCCAGCAGTAGCCGGGACTACACCACAGATACGCAGTATTTT.

This clone appeared a single time. The chain couples TRBV27 to TRBJ1-3; no clear D gene. V lost 4 bases to trimming and J lost 8 bases, with 12 bases between them. The CDR3 spans 13 residues. Germline values: CDR1 MNHEY, CDR2 SMNVEV (reference sequence). CDR3 nucleotide sequence: TGTGCCAGCAGTTACACCCCGAGGGACACCATATATTTT. As protein: CASSYTPRDTIYF.

The chain couples TRBV18 to TRBJ2-2; a possible D gene is TRBD2 (5 bases). This CDR3 contains 13 residues. V was shortened by 6 bases and J by 8 bases, with 13 bases between the two germline ends. Germline V CDR1 and CDR2: KGHSH, LQKENI. This chain's CDR3 is CASSRRREGELFF. CDR3 bases: TGTGCCAGCTCCCGCAGAAGGGAGGGGGAGCTGTTTTTT.

V is TRBV27 and J is TRBJ2-7; possible D gene TRBD1, 5 bases. The CDR3 contains 12 residues. Trimming took 4 bases from V and 3 from J, leaving 7 bases between them. CDR1 is MNHEY and CDR2 is SMNVEV in the germline V gene (reference sequence). Here the CDR3 reads CASSSDSYEQYF. As DNA, the CDR3 is TGTGCCAGCAGTTCCGACAGCTACGAGCAGTACTTC.

The rearrangement links TRBV5-4 to TRBJ2-3, with 8 bases lining up with TRBD2. Germline V gene lookup returns CDR1 SGHNT and CDR2 YYREEE (reference sequence). Trimming took 1 base from V and 3 from J; bases not matched to a gene: 4. The CDR3 runs 15 residues. The CDR3 DNA sequence: TGTGCCAGCAGCTTGACTAGCGGCCTAACAGATACGCAGTATTTT. Translation: CASSLTSGLTDTQYF.

The rearrangement joins TRBV7-2 to TRBJ2-1; 7 positions agree with TRBD1. Trimming removed 1 base from V and 9 bases from J; junction bases left unmatched: 6. The CDR3 runs to 14 residues. Looked up from germline, CDR1 is SGHTA and CDR2 is FQGNSA. As DNA, the CDR3 is TGTGCCAGCAGCTTAGTTTCAGGGGACAGTGAGCAGTTCTTC. Its protein is CASSLVSGDSEQFF.

The table lists this clone with a few counts. This chain links TRBV19 with TRBJ1-1; 7 bases align to TRBD1. The CDR3 is 14 amino acids. Trimming took 9 bases from V and 4 from J; bases not matched to a gene: 11. The germline V gene encodes CDR1 LNHDA and CDR2 SQIVND (reference sequence). CDR3: CASERGGLGTEAFF. The CDR3, as DNA: TGTGCCAGCGAGAGAGGGGGCCTGGGCACTGAAGCTTTCTTT. The whole variable domain, remainder taken from reference TRBV19 and TRBJ1-1, is DGGITQSPKYLFRKEGQNVTLSCEQNLNHDAMYWYRQDPGQGLRLIYYSQIVNDFQKGDIAEGYSVSREKKESFPLTVTSAQKNPTAFYLCASERGGLGTEAFFGQGTRLTVV.

This clone was seen a single time. The chain uses TRBV11-2 and TRBJ1-2, with 8 bases aligning to TRBD1. V shed 4 bases, J shed 4 bases, and the junction held 8 bases outside the gene matches. The V gene's germline CDR1 is SGHAT and CDR2 FQNNGV. The CDR3 is 15 residues long. CDR3 in DNA: TGTGCCAGCAGCTCGTTGACAGGGGCGGGCTATGGCTACACCTTC. This translates into CASSSLTGAGYGYTF.